The 23 T cell receptor beta chains presented below share a single source sample, sequenced in a study of T-cell reconstitution after alpha-beta-depleted transplantation in children. Construction of the TCRbeta library involved unique molecular identifiers. From the PCR reads, TCRdb called clonotypes with MiXCR, one entry per CDR3 protein. The data hold about 360,000 distinct CDR3 sequences, with more than 10% observed a single time. Sequences were derived from PBMCs, sampled from the stem cell graft. These receptors all stem from a human donor who donated a stem cell graft to a child with Fanconi anemia.

Notes on this clonotype: A read error is likely, as this CDR3 ends without the conserved phenylalanine or tryptophan. The chain links TRBV2 to TRBJ1-1, with D possibly matching TRBD1 (5 bases). V was clipped by 6 bases and J by 3 bases, with 14 bases between them. Germline V CDR1 and CDR2: SNHLY, FYNNEI. The CDR3 is 14 amino acids. CDR3 coding DNA: TGTGCCAGCAGACTCACGGGGGATGACACTGAAGCTTTCTGT. Residues: CASRLTGDDTEAFC.

This clonotype has at least ten counts. The chain couples TRBV7-6 to TRBJ2-4, with 9 bases lining up with TRBD2. Losses at the gene ends were 2 bases for V and 7 bases for J; bases not matched to a gene: 6. The CDR3 is made up of 15 amino acids. Germline values: CDR1 SGHVS, CDR2 FNYEAQ. CDR3 protein: CASSLLAGSDNIQYF. The CDR3 bases are TGTGCCAGCAGCTTACTAGCGGGGTCAGATAACATTCAGTACTTC.

This clonotype was seen a handful of times. The chain joins TRBV18 to TRBJ2-2; D is undetermined. The CDR3 covers 15 residues. Trimming took 0 bases from V and 0 from J, leaving 5 bases between them. Per germline, CDR1 KGHSH and CDR2 LQKENI. CDR3 protein: CASSPPTPNTGELFF. The CDR3 DNA is TGTGCCAGCTCACCACCGACACCGAACACCGGGGAGCTGTTTTTT.

This rearrangement joins TRBV20-1 to TRBJ2-5; D perhaps matches TRBD1 (6 bases). This CDR3 region has 15 residues. Per germline, CDR1 DFQATT and CDR2 SNEGSKA (reference sequence). The ends were cut back, 3 bases at V and 2 bases at J, with 16 bases in the middle. The CDR3 reads CSASRPQGRQETQYF. The CDR3 DNA follows: TGCAGTGCTAGTCGCCCACAGGGACGGCAAGAGACCCAGTACTTC.

This clonotype has at least ten counts. The rearrangement uses TRBV6-2 or TRBV6-3 and TRBJ1-2; D gene ambiguous. The CDR3 is made up of 13 amino acids. The germline V gene encodes CDR1 MNHEY and CDR2 SVGEGT. Trimming took off 0 bases at V and 5 bases at J, with 7 bases between the two ends. The CDR3 nucleotides are TGTGCCAGCAGTTACTCGCGGACGTATGGCTACACCTTC. As protein: CASSYSRTYGYTF.

The J gene is TRBJ1-2, the V gene TRBV28; D uncertain. V lost 3 bases, J lost 3 bases, and 11 bases lay in between. The CDR3 is 14 amino acids. CDR1 is MDHEN and CDR2 is SYDVKM in the germline V gene. The CDR3 DNA reads TGTGCCAGCAGTTTCCCCTCGAGGGACTATGGCTACACCTTC. This gives the protein CASSFPSRDYGYTF.

V gene TRBV20-1 combines with J gene TRBJ2-7; 11 bases fit TRBD1. V trimming: 2 bases; J trimming: 5 bases; junction bases outside the gene matches: 14. The CDR3 is made up of 17 amino acids. Per germline, CDR1 DFQATT and CDR2 SNEGSKA (reference sequence). This CDR3 reads CSARRSRLDRGPNEQYF. The CDR3 DNA follows: TGCAGTGCTAGACGATCACGGCTGGACAGGGGGCCTAACGAGCAGTACTTC.

This clonotype showed up just a few times. The chain couples TRBV6-4 to TRBJ2-3, with 7 bases aligning to TRBD1. CDR3 length: 13 residues. The V segment lost 2 bases and the J segment 4 bases; nucleotides outside the gene matches: 0. In germline, CDR1 is MRHNA, CDR2 SNTAGT. CDR3 sequence: CASSDQGADTQYF. CDR3 in DNA: TGTGCCAGCAGTGACCAGGGGGCAGATACGCAGTATTTT.

In this sample, this clonotype turned up many times. This chain links TRBV12-3 or TRBV12-4 with TRBJ1-1; unclear D gene. CDR3 length: 13 amino acids. The ends were cut back, 3 bases at V and 1 base at J, with 6 bases in the middle. CDR3 in amino acids: CASSFFGNTEAFF. CDR3 coding DNA: TGTGCCAGCAGTTTCTTCGGGAACACTGAAGCTTTCTTT.

The V gene is TRBV4-3, the J gene TRBJ2-3; D is perhaps TRBD1 or TRBD2 (5 bases each). Trimming removed 3 bases from V and 6 bases from J, with 16 bases in between. The CDR3 is 15 residues long. CDR1 and CDR2 (germline): LGHNA, YSLEER. The DNA for the CDR3 is TGCGCCAGCAGCCACCGGGACCGGACACTTGATACGCAGTATTTT. Protein: CASSHRDRTLDTQYF.

The chain is built from TRBV12-3 or TRBV12-4 and TRBJ1-1; tentative D call: TRBD1 (6 bases). This CDR3 is built from 14 residues. V dropped 3 bases and J dropped 11 bases, with 19 bases sitting between them. The CDR3 sequence is CASSFNSGGAGAFF. CDR3 sequence (DNA): TGTGCCAGCAGTTTCAATTCGGGGGGCGCGGGGGCTTTCTTT.

This clonotype occurred a few times. This rearrangement joins TRBV2 to TRBJ2-7; unclear D gene. Germline CDR1 and CDR2: SNHLY and FYNNEI. The CDR3 has 11 amino acids. V lost 3 bases, J lost 6 bases, and 6 bases lay in between. The DNA of the CDR3 is TGTGCCAGCAGTGACTTAAGCGAGCAGTACGTC. It encodes CASSDLSEQYV.

The V gene is TRBV14, the J gene TRBJ1-1; tentatively, D is TRBD1 (6 bases). In germline, CDR1 is SGHDN, CDR2 FVKESK. V gave up 4 bases and J gave up 5 bases, with 17 bases separating them. This CDR3 has 15 amino acids. CDR3 nucleotide sequence: TGTGCCAGCAGCCCTCAGTATGGGGGCGGAACTGAAGCTTTCTTT. Its protein product is CASSPQYGGGTEAFF.

The rearrangement links TRBV29-1 to TRBJ1-1; 8 bases map to TRBD1. Germline-derived CDR1 and CDR2 are SQVTM and ANQGSEA. V shed 5 bases and J 2 bases; nucleotides not matched to a gene: 4. This CDR3 spans 13 amino acids. The CDR3 region has the DNA TGCAGCGTTACGGACAGGGACAACACTGAAGCTTTCTTT. Amino acid sequence: CSVTDRDNTEAFF.

The gene calls are TRBV6-1 and TRBJ2-3; perhaps TRBD2 as D (5 bases). Per germline, CDR1 MNHNS and CDR2 SASEGT. The CDR3 is 16 residues long. The ends were cut back, 6 bases at V and 1 base at J, with 17 bases in the middle. The CDR3 protein is CASSPGSNLGTDTQYF. The CDR3 DNA sequence: TGTGCCAGCAGCCCGGGGAGCAATCTGGGCACAGATACGCAGTATTTT.

This clonotype was found a few times. This rearrangement joins TRBV28 to TRBJ2-7, with D perhaps matching TRBD1 (7 bases). Germline V gives CDR1 MDHEN, CDR2 SYDVKM. This CDR3 has 15 residues. Trimming left V 6 bases short and J 6 bases short, with 21 bases between. CDR3 bases: TGTGCCAGCAGCTCGCAGGGGGGTCGGGGTGGCGAGCAGTACGTC. This sequence encodes CASSSQGGRGGEQYV.

This chain connects TRBV28 to TRBJ1-1; 9 bases are shared with TRBD1. This CDR3 has 14 residues. Trimming took 6 bases from V and 5 from J; bases not matched to a gene: 7. Germline V gene data show CDR1 as MDHEN and CDR2 as SYDVKM. Here the CDR3 reads CASRPGTGRTEAFF. The CDR3 nucleotides read TGTGCCAGCAGACCCGGGACAGGGAGGACTGAAGCTTTCTTT.

The V call is TRBV4-3, the J call TRBJ2-4; 8 positions match TRBD1. This CDR3 is built from 14 residues. CDR1 is LGHNA and CDR2 is YSLEER in the germline V gene. With V trimmed by 4 bases and J by 3 bases, 2 bases remained unmatched. For the CDR3, the DNA is TGCGCCAGCAGCCGCGACAGGGGCAAAAACATTCAGTACTTC. Its translation: CASSRDRGKNIQYF.

This clonotype was observed a single time. A much larger clone lies a single base off, so this may be a read error. The chain employs TRBV6-6 and TRBJ2-5; D unclear. Trimming removed 8 bases at V and 11 bases at J, with 15 bases between. The CDR3 extends over 11 amino acids. The V gene's germline CDR1 is MNHNY and CDR2 SVGAGI (reference sequence). The CDR3 sequence: CASGTPNEQYF. The DNA of the CDR3 is TGTGCCAGCGGAACCCCTAATGAGCAGTACTTC.

This clonotype has a handful of counts. The V gene is TRBV5-1, the J gene TRBJ1-1; D possibly corresponds to TRBD1 (6 bases). CDR3 length equals 15 residues. The germline CDR1 and CDR2 sequences are SGHRS and YFSETQ. V was pared by 5 bases and J by 0 bases, with 14 bases between. Here the CDR3 reads CASSRTGTMNTEAFF. The CDR3 DNA is TGCGCCAGCAGTCGTACCGGGACAATGAACACTGAAGCTTTCTTT.

This clonotype was detected only a few times. The rearrangement joins TRBV28 to TRBJ2-1, with D unresolved. Germline assignment: CDR1 MDHEN and CDR2 SYDVKM. Trimming took off 5 bases at V and 10 bases at J, with 9 bases between the two ends. This CDR3 region has 11 residues. The CDR3 region is CASSQHIEQFF. As DNA, the CDR3 is TGTGCCAGCAGTCAACACATCGAGCAGTTCTTC.

This clonotype was counted ten times or more. J is TRBJ2-2 and V is TRBV3-1; weak D call: TRBD2 (5 bases). CDR3 length equals 13 residues. The V end lost 6 bases, the J end lost 5 bases, and 10 bases lay between the germline ends. Germline CDR1 and CDR2: LGHDT and YNNKEL (reference sequence). The CDR3 protein is CASSTRGTGELFF. The DNA of the CDR3 is TGTGCCAGCAGTACCCGAGGGACCGGGGAGCTGTTTTTT.

This clonotype was recorded at least ten times. The J gene is TRBJ2-2, the V gene TRBV2; 8 bases line up with TRBD2. CDR1 is SNHLY and CDR2 is FYNNEI in the germline V gene. CDR3 length: 15 amino acids. After removal of 4 bases from V and 7 bases from J, the junction contained 8 bases not matched to a gene. In DNA, the CDR3 is TGTGCCAGCAGTGCGACAAGCGGGGGACACGGGGAGCTGTTTTTT. Residues: CASSATSGGHGELFF.